Here is one T cell receptor (beta chain) with its context. Only a few counts were recorded for this clone. The target of this receptor is not known. Per-base qualities were not stored, and no clone one base away is much larger. The Quick-DNA Microprep Kit was used to extract genomic DNA from the sorted cells. Amplification of TCRbeta DNA was done with the immunoSEQ hsTCRbeta kit, following the protocol from the manufacturer. An Illumina MiSeq instrument was used to sequence the TCRbeta libraries. The published analysis was carried out like this. Once out-of-frame sequences had been removed, approximately 2,000,000 distinct TCRbeta sequences were left, which works out to an average of approximately 70,000 per individual. Two values were used to score each individual: the count of about 160 previously reported CMV-associated TCRbeta sequences and the total count of productive distinct TCRbeta sequences. A beta-binomial model was reimplemented in Python, and random forests from scikit-learn, run with default parameters, were trained on data from the US cohort. Classifier performance on the Belgian cohort was reported as the median AUC with percentile confidence intervals calculated over 10,000 bootstrap iterations. TCRdb stores this immuneACCESS table with in-frame sequences only. Part of the clones is absent; in the studies checked, under half of the shortfall reflects unresolved V genes, and no reason is known for the rest. V and J calls and clone size are given by that table; D and trimming were obtained from the DNA. This sample lists about 56,000 clones; more than 75% were detected once. Over 0.35% of the sample belongs to the ten largest clones.

This sample is part of a study of memory CD4+ T cells and cytomegalovirus serostatus (dated by TCRdb to about 2019). Turning to the overall study: The cohort included 35 or so healthy adults from Belgium, of whom 9 were CMV seropositive and roughly 25 were CMV seronegative. To replicate a published TCR-based CMV serostatus classifier, the study sequenced CD4+ memory TCRbeta repertoires from a Belgian cohort whose cytomegalovirus serostatus was known.

A FACSAria II was used to sort memory CD4+ T cells, defined as single viable CD3+CD4+CD8-CD45RO+ cells. CMV serostatus was determined with a Roche Elecsys assay detecting serum IgG against CMV pp150, pp28, p38 and p52. After the samples were thawed, total CD4+ T cells were enriched through positive selection using CD4 magnetic microbeads. The samples came from a separate study whose specific focus was interrogating the CD4+ T cell memory repertoire. Following standard operating procedures, peripheral blood mononuclear cells were isolated and cryopreserved, while serum was kept at -80 degrees C. Staining used CD3-PerCP (BW264/56), CD4-APC (RPA-T4), CD45RO-PE (UCHT1) and CD8-Pacific Orange (3B5) antibodies, with Sytox blue excluding non-viable cells. CDR1 and CDR2 are drawn from the germline V gene: SQVTM, ANQGSEA. The CDR3 runs 15 amino acids, cysteine and phenylalanine included. Only the CDR3 DNA is retained, 45 bases long and in frame from the first base. Relative to germline, V is missing 6 bases and J is missing 0 bases, with 10 bases of the junction outside any gene match.

Study-wide findings and limitations: The results were read as suggesting that the CMV-associated TCR signature is, for the most part, present in the CD4+ memory repertoire. A median bootstrapped AUC of around 0.94 with a 95% CI of 0.76-1.00 was achieved on the Belgian cohort by the original-framework classifier. For CMV serostatus prediction, a median bootstrapped AUC of approximately 0.95 was reached with the original framework, and a median bootstrapped AUC of about 0.9 was reached with a US-trained random forest. Among the 150 to 200 previously reported CMV-associated TCRbeta sequences, some 67 showed up in the CD4+ memory repertoires, with each one found in between one and five individuals. Only CD4+CD45RO+ memory cells were sequenced, in contrast to the original study, in which naive and memory CD4+ and CD8+ populations were covered.

Recombination connected TRBV29-1 to TRBJ2-7; TRBD1 fits 8 bases in the junction. The clonotype comes from an adult in good health and CMV-seronegative. Sequenced sample: memory CD4+ T cells from blood. For the CDR3, the sequence is CSVSRGQDPSYEQYF. Read as DNA, the sequence is TGCAGCGTCTCGAGGGGACAGGATCCCTCCTACGAGCAGTACTTC.